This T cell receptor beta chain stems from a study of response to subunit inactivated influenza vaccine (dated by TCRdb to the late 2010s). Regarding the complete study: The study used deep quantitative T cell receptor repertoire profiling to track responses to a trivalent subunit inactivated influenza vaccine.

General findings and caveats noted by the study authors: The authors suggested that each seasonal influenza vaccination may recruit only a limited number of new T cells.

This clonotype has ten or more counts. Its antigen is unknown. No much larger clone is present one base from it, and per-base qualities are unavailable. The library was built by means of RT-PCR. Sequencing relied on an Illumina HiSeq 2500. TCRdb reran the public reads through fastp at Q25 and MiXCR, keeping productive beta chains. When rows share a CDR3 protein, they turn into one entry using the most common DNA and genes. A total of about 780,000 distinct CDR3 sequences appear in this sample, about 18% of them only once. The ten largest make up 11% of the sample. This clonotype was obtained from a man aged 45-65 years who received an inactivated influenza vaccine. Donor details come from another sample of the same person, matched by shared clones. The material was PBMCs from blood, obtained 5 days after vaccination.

The CDR3 protein is CSASIQGYEQYF. In nucleotide form, the sequence is TGCAGTGCTAGCATACAGGGGTACGAGCAGTACTTC. Rearrangement joined TRBV20-1 to TRBJ2-7; TRBD1 lines up with 7 middle nucleotides. Trimming takes 3 bases off V and 4 bases off J; junction bases not matched to a gene: 3. Reading from cysteine to phenylalanine, the CDR3 counts 12 amino acids. The retained sequence is limited to the CDR3, 36 bases, with the frame set at the first base. CDR1 and CDR2, looked up from the germline V gene (reference sequence), are DFQATT and SNEGSKA.